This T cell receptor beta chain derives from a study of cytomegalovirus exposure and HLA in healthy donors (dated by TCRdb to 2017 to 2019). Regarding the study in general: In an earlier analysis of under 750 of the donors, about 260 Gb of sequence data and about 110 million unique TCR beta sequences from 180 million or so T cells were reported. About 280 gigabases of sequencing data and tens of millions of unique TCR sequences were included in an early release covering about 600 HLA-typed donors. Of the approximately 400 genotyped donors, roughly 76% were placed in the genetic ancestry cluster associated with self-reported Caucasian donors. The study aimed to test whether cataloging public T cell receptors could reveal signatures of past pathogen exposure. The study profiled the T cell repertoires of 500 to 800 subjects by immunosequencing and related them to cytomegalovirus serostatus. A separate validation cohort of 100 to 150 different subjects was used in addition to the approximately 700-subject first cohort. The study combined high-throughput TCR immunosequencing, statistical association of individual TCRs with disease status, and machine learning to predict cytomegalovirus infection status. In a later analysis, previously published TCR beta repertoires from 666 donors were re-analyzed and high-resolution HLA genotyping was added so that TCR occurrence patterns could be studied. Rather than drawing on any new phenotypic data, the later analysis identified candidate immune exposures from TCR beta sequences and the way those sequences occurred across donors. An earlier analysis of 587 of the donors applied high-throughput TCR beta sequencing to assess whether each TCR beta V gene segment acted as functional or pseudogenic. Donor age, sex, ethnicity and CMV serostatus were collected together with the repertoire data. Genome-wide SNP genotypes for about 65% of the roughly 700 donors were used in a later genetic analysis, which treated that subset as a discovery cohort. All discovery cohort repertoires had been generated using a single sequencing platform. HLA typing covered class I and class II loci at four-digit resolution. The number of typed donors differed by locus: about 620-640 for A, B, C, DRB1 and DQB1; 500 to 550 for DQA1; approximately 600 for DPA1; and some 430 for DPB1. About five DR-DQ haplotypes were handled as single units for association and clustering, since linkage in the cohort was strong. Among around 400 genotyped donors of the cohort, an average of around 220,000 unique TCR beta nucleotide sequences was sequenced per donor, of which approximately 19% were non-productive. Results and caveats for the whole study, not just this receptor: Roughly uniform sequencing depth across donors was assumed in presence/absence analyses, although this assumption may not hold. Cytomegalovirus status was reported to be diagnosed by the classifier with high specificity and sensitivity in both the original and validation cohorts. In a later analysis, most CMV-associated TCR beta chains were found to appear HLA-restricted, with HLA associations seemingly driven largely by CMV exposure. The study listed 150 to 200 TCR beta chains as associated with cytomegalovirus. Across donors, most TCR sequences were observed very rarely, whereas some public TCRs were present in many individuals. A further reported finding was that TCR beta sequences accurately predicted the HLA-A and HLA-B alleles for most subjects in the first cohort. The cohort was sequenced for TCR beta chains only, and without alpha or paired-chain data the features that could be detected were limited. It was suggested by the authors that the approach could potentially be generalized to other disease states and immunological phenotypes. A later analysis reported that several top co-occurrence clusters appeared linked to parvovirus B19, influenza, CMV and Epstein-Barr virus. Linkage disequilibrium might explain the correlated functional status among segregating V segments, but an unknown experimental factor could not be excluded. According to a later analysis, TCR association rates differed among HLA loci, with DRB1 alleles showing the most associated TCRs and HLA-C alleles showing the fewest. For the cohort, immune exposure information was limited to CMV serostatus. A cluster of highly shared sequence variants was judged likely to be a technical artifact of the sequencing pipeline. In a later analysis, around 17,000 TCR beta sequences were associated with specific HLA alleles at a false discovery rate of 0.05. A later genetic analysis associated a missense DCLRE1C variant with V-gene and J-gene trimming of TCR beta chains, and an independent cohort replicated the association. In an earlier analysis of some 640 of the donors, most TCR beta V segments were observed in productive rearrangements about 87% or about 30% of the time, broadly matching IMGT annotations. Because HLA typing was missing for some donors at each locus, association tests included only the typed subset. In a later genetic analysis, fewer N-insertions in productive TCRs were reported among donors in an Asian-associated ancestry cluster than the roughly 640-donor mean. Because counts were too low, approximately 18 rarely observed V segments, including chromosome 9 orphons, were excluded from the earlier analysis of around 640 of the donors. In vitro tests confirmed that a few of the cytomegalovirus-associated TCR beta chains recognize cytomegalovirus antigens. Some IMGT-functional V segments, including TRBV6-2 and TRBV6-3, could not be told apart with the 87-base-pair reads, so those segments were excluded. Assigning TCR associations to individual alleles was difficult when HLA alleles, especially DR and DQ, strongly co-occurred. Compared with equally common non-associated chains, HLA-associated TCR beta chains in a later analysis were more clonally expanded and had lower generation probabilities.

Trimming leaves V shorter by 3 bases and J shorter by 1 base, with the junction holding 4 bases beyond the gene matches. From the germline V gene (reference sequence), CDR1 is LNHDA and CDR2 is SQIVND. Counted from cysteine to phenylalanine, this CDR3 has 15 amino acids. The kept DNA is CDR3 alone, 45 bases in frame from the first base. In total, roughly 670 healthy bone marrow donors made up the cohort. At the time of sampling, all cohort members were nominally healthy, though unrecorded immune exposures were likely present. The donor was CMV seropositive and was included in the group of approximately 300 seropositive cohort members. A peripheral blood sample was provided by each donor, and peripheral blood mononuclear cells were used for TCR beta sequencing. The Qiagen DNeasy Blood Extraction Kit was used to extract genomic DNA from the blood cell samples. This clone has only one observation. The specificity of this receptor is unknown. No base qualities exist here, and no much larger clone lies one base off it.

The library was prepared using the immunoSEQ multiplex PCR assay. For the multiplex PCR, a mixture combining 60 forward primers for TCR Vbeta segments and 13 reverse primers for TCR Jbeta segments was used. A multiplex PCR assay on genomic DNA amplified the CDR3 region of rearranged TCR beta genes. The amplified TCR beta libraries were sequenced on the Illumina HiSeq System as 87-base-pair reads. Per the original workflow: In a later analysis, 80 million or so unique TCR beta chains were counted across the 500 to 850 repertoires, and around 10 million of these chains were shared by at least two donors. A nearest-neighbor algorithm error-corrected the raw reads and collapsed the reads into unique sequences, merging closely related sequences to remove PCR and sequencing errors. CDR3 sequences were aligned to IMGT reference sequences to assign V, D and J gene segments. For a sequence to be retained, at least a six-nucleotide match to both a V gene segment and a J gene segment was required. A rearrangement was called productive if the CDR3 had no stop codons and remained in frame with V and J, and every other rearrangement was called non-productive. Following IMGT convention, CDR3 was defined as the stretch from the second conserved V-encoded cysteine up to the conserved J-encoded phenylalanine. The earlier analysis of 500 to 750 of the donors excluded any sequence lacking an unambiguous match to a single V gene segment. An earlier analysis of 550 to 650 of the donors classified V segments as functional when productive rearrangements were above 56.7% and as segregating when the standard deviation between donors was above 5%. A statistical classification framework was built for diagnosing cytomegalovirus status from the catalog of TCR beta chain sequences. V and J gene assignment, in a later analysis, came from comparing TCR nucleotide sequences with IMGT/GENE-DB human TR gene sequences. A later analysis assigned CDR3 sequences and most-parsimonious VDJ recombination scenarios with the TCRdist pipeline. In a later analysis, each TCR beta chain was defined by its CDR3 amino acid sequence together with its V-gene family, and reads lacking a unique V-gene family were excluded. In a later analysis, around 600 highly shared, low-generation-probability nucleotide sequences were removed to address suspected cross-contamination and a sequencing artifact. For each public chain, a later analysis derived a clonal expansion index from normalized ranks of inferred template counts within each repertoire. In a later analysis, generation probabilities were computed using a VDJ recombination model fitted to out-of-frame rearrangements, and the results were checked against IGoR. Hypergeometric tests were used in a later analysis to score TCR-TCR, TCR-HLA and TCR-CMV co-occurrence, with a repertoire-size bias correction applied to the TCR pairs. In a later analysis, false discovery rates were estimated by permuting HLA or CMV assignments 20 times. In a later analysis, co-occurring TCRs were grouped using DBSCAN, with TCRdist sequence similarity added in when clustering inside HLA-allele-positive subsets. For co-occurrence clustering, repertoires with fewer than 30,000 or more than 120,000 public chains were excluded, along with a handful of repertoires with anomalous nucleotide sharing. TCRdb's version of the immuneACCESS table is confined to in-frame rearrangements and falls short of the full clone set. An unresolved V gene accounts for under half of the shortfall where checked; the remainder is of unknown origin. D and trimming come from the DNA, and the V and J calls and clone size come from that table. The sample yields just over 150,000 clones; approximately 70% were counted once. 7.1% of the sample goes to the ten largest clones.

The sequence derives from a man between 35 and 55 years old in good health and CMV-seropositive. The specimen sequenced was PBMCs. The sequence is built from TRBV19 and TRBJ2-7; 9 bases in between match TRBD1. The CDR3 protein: CASSISTGGSYEQYF. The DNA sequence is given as TGTGCCAGTAGTATCTCGACAGGGGGTTCCTACGAGCAGTACTTC.